These 5 T cell receptor beta chains were all obtained from the same sample, sequenced in a study of T cell responses to AZD1222 COVID-19 vaccine. The table came from immunoSEQ multiplex PCR; TCRdb's copy has only in-frame clones and leaves some out. Among about 150,000 clones listed, 88% were seen once. Sample: peripheral blood, taken on day 0 of AZD1222 vaccination. The origin of the receptors is an adult in good health.

The rearrangement uses TRBV2 and TRBJ1-5, with 8 bases that match TRBD1. Germline trimming cut 8 bases from V and 3 bases from J; bases unmatched to any gene: 6. CDR1 and CDR2 (germline): SNHLY, FYNNEI. CDR3 length: 14 residues. As DNA, the CDR3 is TGTGCCAGCCAAGACAGGGGTTACAATCAGCCCCAGCATTTT. This sequence encodes CASQDRGYNQPQHF.

The table lists this clone with a few counts. V and J are TRBV7-9 and TRBJ1-5; perhaps TRBD1 as D (6 bases). Germline CDR1 SEHNR, CDR2 FQNEAQ (reference sequence). The CDR3 totals 14 residues. The V and J ends lost 3 bases and 4 bases respectively, with 10 bases between them. In DNA form, the CDR3 reads TGTGCCAGCAGCTTGGCGGACAGTAATCAGCCCCAGCATTTT. Protein sequence: CASSLADSNQPQHF.

V gene TRBV5-1 combines with J gene TRBJ2-1, with 10 bases identical to TRBD1. Germline values: CDR1 SGHRS, CDR2 YFSETQ. This CDR3 is built from 15 residues. The V segment lost 0 bases and the J segment 4 bases; nucleotides outside the gene matches: 1. CDR3 in amino acids: CASSLGQGAYNEQFF. DNA of the CDR3: TGCGCCAGCAGCTTGGGACAGGGGGCTTACAATGAGCAGTTCTTC.

This chain joins TRBV2 and TRBJ2-7; D unresolved. In germline, CDR1 is SNHLY, CDR2 FYNNEI. The CDR3 consists of 11 residues. The V end was cut by 6 bases, the J end by 3 bases, with 6 bases between. As DNA, the CDR3 is TGTGCCAGCAGCGCTGGCTACGAGCAGTACTTC. As protein: CASSAGYEQYF. Full variable domain (remainder filled in from reference TRBV2 and TRBJ2-7): EPEVTQTPSHQVTQMGQEVILRCVPISNHLYFYWYRQILGQKVEFLVSFYNNEISEKSEIFDDQFSVERPDGSNFTLKIRSTKLEDSAMYFCASSAGYEQYFGPGTRLTVT.

The rearrangement joins TRBV7-2 to TRBJ1-6; perhaps TRBD1 as D (5 bases). The CDR3 consists of 15 residues. Trimming left V 1 base short and J 5 bases short, with 9 bases between. Germline CDR1 SGHTA, CDR2 FQGNSA. CDR3 nucleotides: TGTGCCAGCAGCTTAGGCCGGGGGAATAATTCACCCCTCCACTTT. This sequence encodes CASSLGRGNNSPLHF.